This TCR beta chain was documented in a study of metastatic and nonmetastatic thyroid tumors. Trimming shortened V by 5 bases and J by 3 bases, and 13 bases separated the two germline ends. Germline assignment: CDR1 KGHSH and CDR2 LQKENI. This CDR3 spans 15 amino acids. Thyroid surgery took place with no prior treatment in any patient. Via MiXCR, TCRdb re-called the PCR reads. The sample contains around 10,000 clones, roughly 28% of which appear only once. This receptor was taken from a male donor with papillary thyroid cancer or a benign thyroid nodule (not recorded which). Some clones in this sample may be carry-over from other donors' samples. The sample consisted of tumor tissue. This chain connects TRBV18 to TRBJ2-2, with D possibly matching TRBD1 (6 bases). The CDR3 DNA sequence: TGTGCCAGCTCAGACCAGGGGATTTACACCGGGGAGCTGTTTTTT. Translation: CASSDQGIYTGELFF.